The present T cell receptor (beta chain) was sequenced within a study of Graves' ophthalmopathy and Graves' hyperthyroidism. Between the trimmed V and J ends, which lost 5 bases and 0 bases, there was a span of 16 bases. The CDR3 length is 17 residues. The germline V gene encodes CDR1 MNHEY and CDR2 SMNVEV (reference sequence). RNA transcripts were the template, and TCR beta CDR3 regions were amplified from them. First-round RT-PCR with HTBI primers preceded a second-round multiplex PCR. Each CDR3 protein is one row after TCRdb ran MiXCR on the multiplex PCR reads. This table holds 500,000 to 700,000 distinct CDR3 sequences, approximately 37% found once. The authors enrolled newly diagnosed hyperthyroidism patients aged 18 to 65 with under 2 months' duration. Certain patients were not enrolled. These were patients with other autoimmune diseases, uncontrolled infections, pregnancy or lactation. The diagnosis was founded upon clinical symptoms, serum thyroxine, TRAb, thyroid ultrasound and orbital computed tomography.

The source material was peripheral blood or thyroid tissue (not recorded which). The sequence came from an adult man with Graves' hyperthyroidism. The rearrangement links TRBV27 to TRBJ2-2; tentative D call: TRBD2 (5 bases). CDR3 in DNA: TGTGCCAGCAGTGCCGGACTGTCGTTCGCGAACACCGGGGAGCTGTTTTTT. Translating gives CASSAGLSFANTGELFF.